This TCR beta chain is from a study of graft-versus-host responses after intestinal transplantation listed by TCRdb under 2021. As for the study more broadly: The transplants that recipients got were multivisceral, liver-intestinal, or isolated intestinal. Bulk TCR-beta CDR3 sequencing was used to track graft-versus-host and host-versus-graft alloreactive T cell clones in the graft, circulation and bone marrow after intestinal transplantation. To identify alloreactive clones, pre-transplant mixed lymphocyte reaction products were sequenced and then compared with unstimulated pre-transplant donor and recipient T cells. The cohort enrolled about two dozen intestinal transplant recipients including one retransplant, and a few patients lacking pretransplant specimens were excluded. Samples from a few later patients were sequenced in-house on an Illumina MiSeq with MiXCR processing rather than by the commercial service. A peak of at least 4% donor T cells among recipient peripheral blood mononuclear cells was the definition used for donor T cell macrochimerism. Every recipient was given anti-thymocyte globulin induction, followed by 2 to 4 years of maintenance tacrolimus and steroids.

The CDR3 holds 19 amino acids from the cysteine to the phenylalanine. Of all the DNA, just the CDR3 is kept, 57 bases in frame from base 1. Overall study results and their limits: The conclusions were limited by the relatively low number and heterogeneity of the intestinal transplant patients. Early after transplant, peak levels of circulating GvH clones were associated with declines in HvG clones. Patients with donor T cell macrochimerism had high GvH to HvG T cell clonal ratios in their allografts. GvH clones were detected in recipient bone marrow, and some appeared earlier in ileal mucosa or blood, consistent with an intestinal mucosal origin.

The count of this clone is one. Its antigen is still unknown. Base qualities are not recorded, but no much larger clone differs from it by a single base. Per the publication, the time point label means: cells obtained before transplantation from donor or recipient. CD3+CD4+ and CD3+CD8+ populations were FACS-sorted from unstimulated pre-transplant donor and recipient cells taken from spleen or lymph nodes. Library preparation used the immunoSEQ multiplex PCR assay. For most patients, genomic DNA was isolated with the Qiagen DNeasy Blood and Tissue Kit and sent frozen to Adaptive Biotechnologies for TCR sequencing. For most patients, genomic DNA was subjected to high-throughput TCR-beta CDR3 sequencing by Adaptive Biotechnologies. The original methods were these. Adaptive's ImmunoSEQ software supplied the TCR sequencing data for around 19 patients, while MiXCR and VDJtools were used to process a few other patients. CD4 versus CD8 sorting errors were corrected by removing sequences found in both subsets at a frequency ratio below 5:1. CDR3 nucleotide sequences shared between donor and recipient were removed because the origin of such sequences could not be assigned. To count as alloreactive, a clone needed at least 2-fold expansion over unstimulated cells and a minimum CFSE-low frequency of 0.002% (template counts) or 0.001% (read counts). A clone was considered mappable if detected in the sequenced pre-transplant spleen, lymph node, or MLR CFSE-low populations of the donor or recipient. The cumulative frequency of alloreactive clones was calculated as a percentage of all sequences, weighted by copy number. Entries here come from immuneACCESS through TCRdb and include only in-frame sequences with V and J called. Some clones fail to appear in such tables; in the studies checked, an unresolved V gene covers under half of the shortfall, and the cause of the remainder is unknown. Clone size and V and J calls were adopted from that table, with D and trimming inferred from the DNA. The sample table shows 100,000 to 130,000 clones, and over 80% are seen once. Around 0.76% of the sample comes from the top ten.

The clonotype comes from a human donor who was the organ donor for an intestinal transplant. Recombination connected TRBV21-1 to TRBJ2-1. TRBV21-1 is a documented pseudogene. This sample comprised unstimulated CD4+ T cells sorted from spleen or lymph node cells, obtained before transplant. The sequenced DNA: TGTGCCAGCAGGGCAAAACGGGACCCCAGTAACCCCTCCTACAATGAGCAGTTCTTC. This translates into CASRAKRDPSNPSYNEQFF.